The following is a T cell receptor beta chain sequence with its context. Its antigen is currently unknown. This CDR3 is 15 amino acids long. J was trimmed by 4 bases and V by 3 bases; bases with no gene match: 2. CDR1 is MNHEY, CDR2 SVGAGI, per germline. Here immunoSEQ multiplex PCR was the method, and the copy in TCRdb shows in-frame clones only, minus some. This table has 80,000 to 100,000 clones, roughly 88% appearing once. The sample is drawn from a study of T cell responses to AZD1222 COVID-19 vaccine. Findings and limits, study-wide: Seropositive status at baseline applied to only five to seven AZD1222 recipients. Spike-wide coverage was observed for vaccine-associated CD4 TCRs, with dominant responses at 160-218 and 743-854. Donors, mostly white British, included more females; clonal diversity was possibly underestimated.

The specimen comprised peripheral blood, sampled 28 days after the second AZD1222 dose. This TCR was sampled from an adult who received the AZD1222 COVID-19 vaccine. The chain has TRBV6-5 and TRBJ2-7; 14 nucleotides match TRBD2. The CDR3 protein is CASSYGTSGRYEQYF. The CDR3 bases are TGTGCCAGCAGTTATGGGACTAGCGGGAGATACGAGCAGTACTTC.